The clone carrying this T cell receptor (beta chain) was counted a few times. As yet, its antigen is unknown. Of the isolated RNA, all was reverse transcribed, and so the sequenced material was expressed TCRB transcripts. Profiled with immunoSEQ multiplex PCR; TCRdb holds only in-frame clones, not every one. The sample has about 900,000 clones, 17% seen once. Researchers reported sorting CD4+ naive, central memory, regulatory and stem cell-like memory cells via CD45RO/CCR7/CD25/CD127/CD95/CD27. The sample originates from a study of beta chain features in type 1 diabetes. Study background: No age, gender or cell yield differences were seen between patients and healthy donors.

Study-level points and caveats: Using cDNA template may skew counts toward highly expressing activated cells.

J gave up 8 bases and V 5 bases, and 11 bases lay outside the gene matches. The CDR3 length is 14 residues. Germline CDR1 is SQVTM and CDR2 is ANQGSEA. Sequencing used naive CD4+ T cells from blood. This clonotype was obtained from a woman under 30 in good health. This rearrangement joins TRBV29-1 to TRBJ2-3; 9 bases agree with TRBD1. CDR3 sequence: CSVFGDRAEVTQYF. The CDR3 nucleotides read TGCAGCGTTTTCGGGGACAGGGCGGAAGTTACGCAGTATTTT.